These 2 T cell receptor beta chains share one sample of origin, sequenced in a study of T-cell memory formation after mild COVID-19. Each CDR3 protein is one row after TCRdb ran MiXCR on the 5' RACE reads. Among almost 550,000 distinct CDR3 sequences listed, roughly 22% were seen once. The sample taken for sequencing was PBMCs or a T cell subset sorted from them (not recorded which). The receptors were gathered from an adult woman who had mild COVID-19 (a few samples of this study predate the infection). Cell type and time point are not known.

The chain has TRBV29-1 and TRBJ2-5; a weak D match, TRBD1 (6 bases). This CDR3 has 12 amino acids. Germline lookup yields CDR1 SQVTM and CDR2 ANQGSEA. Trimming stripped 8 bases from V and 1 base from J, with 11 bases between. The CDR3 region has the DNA TGCAGCTCGCACAGGGCCCAAGAGACCCAGTACTTC. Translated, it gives CSSHRAQETQYF. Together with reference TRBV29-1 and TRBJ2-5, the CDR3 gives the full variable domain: SAVISQKPSRDICQRGTSLTIQCQVDSQVTMMFWYRQQPGQSLTLIATANQGSEATYESGFVIDKFPISRPNLTFSTLTVSNMSPEDSSIYLCSSHRAQETQYFGPGTRLLVL.

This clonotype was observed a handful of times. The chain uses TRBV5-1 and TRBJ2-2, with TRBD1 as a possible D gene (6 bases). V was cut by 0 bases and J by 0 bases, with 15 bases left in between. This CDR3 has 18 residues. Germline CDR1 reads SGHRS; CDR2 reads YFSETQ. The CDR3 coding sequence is TGCGCCAGCAGCTTGGTCGCAGGGGCCACCGCGAACACCGGGGAGCTGTTTTTT. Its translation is CASSLVAGATANTGELFF.